This TCR beta chain was profiled in a study of molecular identifiers for immune sequencing clone quantification. General study findings and limits: Effector cells kept over 99% of their molecules in clones above 20 RNA copies, while naive cells kept under 1% there. Reportedly, one cell's Jurkat TCR RNA was detected within 1,200,000 naive CD8 cells.

Using its own MiXCR run on the PCR reads, TCRdb lists one record per CDR3 protein. This sample has approximately 320,000 distinct CDR3 sequences; roughly a quarter occur once, and the top ten carry around 0.7%. This clonotype was observed at least ten times. Its antigen is currently unknown. Naive CD8 T cells were FACS-sorted by CD8+CD4-CCR7+CD45RA+ markers. The receptor comes from a human donor in good health. Some libraries in this study had Jurkat cell RNA spiked in. Sequencing used naive CD8+ T cells from blood, with Jurkat cell RNA spiked in. Documented subset: FACS-sorted CD8+CD4-CCR7+CD45RA+ naive T cells.

The CDR3 coding sequence is TGCAGTGCTCTCGGGACTCCTTGGGGTGAGCAGTTCTTC. Translating it yields CSALGTPWGEQFF. The chain couples TRBV20-1 to TRBJ2-1, with a weak D call TRBD2 (6 bases). The germline CDR1 and CDR2 sequences are DFQATT and SNEGSKA (reference sequence). This CDR3 comprises 13 residues. With 5 bases removed from V and 9 bases from J, the gap between germline ends came to 17 bases.